This T cell receptor beta chain came from a study of regulatory T cells in long-lasting Graves disease. Study at large: Persistent cases took antithyroid drugs over 5 years and stayed TSH receptor antibody positive.

The CDR3 is 15 residues long. J was trimmed by 5 bases and V by 1 base; bases with no gene match: 7. Germline lookup yields CDR1 SGHVS and CDR2 FQNEAQ. This clonotype has ten or more counts. Its matching antigen is unknown. Building of the TCR beta libraries involved iRepertoire HTBI primers and Arm-PCR of CDR3 regions. TCRdb re-derived calls from the multiplex PCR reads in MiXCR, one entry per CDR3 protein. This table holds 400,000 to 500,000 distinct CDR3 sequences, less than 25% found once. Time point specified: persistent/refractory GD, antithyroid drugs over 5 years with positive TRAb. Generation of the TCR library employed RNA extracted from PBMCs. Study outcomes and limitations: TCR diversity was lower in persistent Graves' patients than in newly diagnosed ones.

Source: peripheral blood mononuclear cells (PBMCs), taken when the disease was refractory, from a patient treated with antithyroid drugs. The TCR comes from a female donor with Graves disease. The chain couples TRBV7-8 to TRBJ2-7; TRBD2 matches at 8 bases. The CDR3 DNA sequence: TGTGCCAGCAGCTTAGACGACGGGAGGGTCGACGAGCAGTACTTC. Translating it yields CASSLDDGRVDEQYF. Full variable domain (remainder filled in from reference TRBV7-8 and TRBJ2-7): GAGVSQSPRYKVAKRGQDVALRCDPISGHVSLFWYQQALGQGPEFLTYFQNEAQLDKSGLPSDRFFAERPEGSVSTLKIQRTQQEDSAVYLCASSLDDGRVDEQYFGPGTRLTVT.